The 10 T cell receptor beta chains below all came from one sample that was sequenced in a study of CD8+ T cells in alopecia areata. cDNA prepared by RNA extraction and subsequent reverse transcription served as the template for sequencing. Generated by immunoSEQ multiplex PCR, the TCRdb table keeps only in-frame clones and is missing some. The table has more than 100,000 clones, over 50% seen once; the top ten hold roughly 4.5%. The source was CD4+ T cells sorted from blood, collected at week 0. These receptors were obtained from a human donor with alopecia areata.

This clone has just a few counts. This chain connects TRBV19 to TRBJ2-3; weak D call: TRBD2 (7 bases). CDR1 is LNHDA, CDR2 SQIVND, per germline (reference sequence). The ends were cut back, 9 bases at V and 1 base at J, with 17 bases in the middle. The CDR3 is made up of 15 amino acids. As DNA, the CDR3 is TGTGCCAGCACCGACAAGGGGGGGCGCACAGATACGCAGTATTTT. It is translated as CASTDKGGRTDTQYF.

In nucleotides, the CDR3 is TGTGCCAGCAGCCCGAGGACTAGCGGGGTCACCGGGGAGCTGTTTTTT. It translates to CASSPRTSGVTGELFF. The V gene is TRBV7-2, the J gene TRBJ2-2, with 12 nucleotides matching TRBD2. Germline V CDR1 and CDR2: SGHTA, FQGNSA. The V and J ends lost 5 bases and 4 bases, in that order; junction bases with no gene match: 5. This CDR3 is built from 16 residues.

The V and J genes are TRBV19 and TRBJ1-5; TRBD1 might be the D (5 bases). The germline V gene has CDR1 LNHDA and CDR2 SQIVND (reference sequence). The germline V and J ends were trimmed by 3 bases and 4 bases, with 10 bases remaining between them. The CDR3 loop spans 14 amino acids. CDR3 residues: CASSISKGNQPQHF. The CDR3 nucleotides read TGTGCCAGTAGTATCTCAAAGGGGAATCAGCCCCAGCATTTT.

The gene calls are TRBV18 and TRBJ1-5; D is undetermined. V was cut by 6 bases and J by 1 base, with 10 bases left in between. Germline lookup yields CDR1 KGHSH and CDR2 LQKENI. CDR3 size: 14 residues. The CDR3 loop is CASSLEVSNQPQHF. As DNA, the CDR3 is TGTGCCAGCTCCCTAGAGGTCAGCAATCAGCCCCAGCATTTT.

This clone was counted only a few times. This rearrangement joins TRBV18 to TRBJ2-3; 14 positions agree with TRBD2. V gave up 3 bases and J gave up 4 bases; unmatched junction bases: 3. Germline CDR1 is KGHSH and CDR2 is LQKENI. The CDR3 length is 16 residues. The CDR3 bases are TGTGCCAGCTCACCCGGGACTAGCGGGAGCCCAGATACGCAGTATTTT. It yields the protein CASSPGTSGSPDTQYF.

The rearrangement links TRBV7-2 to TRBJ2-3; D is perhaps TRBD1 or TRBD2 (5 bases each). V was clipped by 5 bases and J by 5 bases, with 14 bases between them. Germline V lookup: CDR1 SGHTA, CDR2 FQGNSA. CDR3 length: 14 amino acids. CDR3 DNA sequence: TGTGCCAGCAGCAATCGGGGCACGGTAGATACGCAGTATTTT. It specifies CASSNRGTVDTQYF.

This clone was observed a handful of times. V is TRBV30 and J is TRBJ1-1; 9 bases map to TRBD1. V trimming: 4 bases; J trimming: 6 bases; junction bases outside the gene matches: 6. The germline V gene encodes CDR1 GTSNPN and CDR2 SVGIG (reference sequence). CDR3 length equals 13 residues. The CDR3 region is CAWTGTGSAEAFF. The CDR3 nucleotides are TGTGCCTGGACGGGGACAGGGAGCGCTGAAGCTTTCTTT.

This chain joins TRBV25-1 and TRBJ2-7; 7 bases map to TRBD1. Germline V CDR1 and CDR2: MGHDK, SYGVNS. The CDR3 runs to 13 residues. V lost 1 base to trimming and J lost 3 bases; unmatched junction nucleotides: 0. This chain's CDR3 is CASSEWDSYEQYF. The DNA of the CDR3 is TGTGCCAGCAGTGAATGGGACAGCTACGAGCAGTACTTC.

A word on this clone: The conserved final phenylalanine or tryptophan is absent from the CDR3, which likely points to a read error. No DNA is shown, since the ends of the CDR3 on it are uncertain; the CDR3 is the one TCRdb lists. The chain combines TRBV29-1 with TRBJ1-1. CDR1 SQVTM and CDR2 ANQGSEA come from the germline V gene. The CDR3 sequence runs 13 residues, both termini included. Here the CDR3 reads CSALEDRTGPLRL.

The chain employs TRBV4-3 and TRBJ1-1; TRBD1 matches at 8 bases. V shed 1 base, J shed 3 bases, and the junction held 10 bases outside the gene matches. The CDR3 length is 17 residues. Germline CDR1 and CDR2: LGHNA and YSLEER. CDR3 nucleotides: TGCGCCAGCAGCCAAGTCTCCCCCAGACAGGGGTACACTGAAGCTTTCTTT. This gives the protein CASSQVSPRQGYTEAFF.